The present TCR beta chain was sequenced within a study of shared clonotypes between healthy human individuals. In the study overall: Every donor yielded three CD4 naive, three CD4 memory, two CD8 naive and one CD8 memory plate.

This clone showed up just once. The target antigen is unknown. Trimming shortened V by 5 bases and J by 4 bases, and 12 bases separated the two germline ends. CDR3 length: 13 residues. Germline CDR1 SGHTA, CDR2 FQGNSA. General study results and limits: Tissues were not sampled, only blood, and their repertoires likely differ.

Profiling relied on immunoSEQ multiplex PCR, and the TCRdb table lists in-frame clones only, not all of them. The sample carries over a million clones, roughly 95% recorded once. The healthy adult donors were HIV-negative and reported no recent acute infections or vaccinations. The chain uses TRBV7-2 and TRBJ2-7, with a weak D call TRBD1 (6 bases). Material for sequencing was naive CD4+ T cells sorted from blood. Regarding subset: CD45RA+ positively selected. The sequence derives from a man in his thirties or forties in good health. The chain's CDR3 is CASSAGTPYEQYF. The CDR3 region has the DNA TGTGCCAGCAGCGCCGGGACACCTTACGAGCAGTACTTC. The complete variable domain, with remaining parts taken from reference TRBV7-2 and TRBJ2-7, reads GAGVSQSPSNKVTEKGKDVELRCDPISGHTALYWYRQSLGQGLEFLIYFQGNSAPDKSGLPSDRFSAERTGGSVSTLTIQRTQQEDSAVYLCASSAGTPYEQYFGPGTRLTVT.